The 15 T cell receptor beta chains below were found in one sample sequenced in a study of blood T cell repertoires in COVID-19. The table came from immunoSEQ multiplex PCR; TCRdb's copy has only in-frame clones and leaves some out. The sample comprises about 200,000 clones, 70% to 90% of which are singletons, and about 6.6% rests with the top ten. The source material was peripheral blood. The source is a woman aged 35 to 49 who had recovered from COVID-19.

This chain connects TRBV5-1 to TRBJ1-2, with a tentative D call TRBD1 (5 bases). V lost 0 bases and J 8 bases, leaving 11 bases between the germline ends. The CDR3 is 13 amino acids. The germline V gene has CDR1 SGHRS and CDR2 YFSETQ. The CDR3: CASSLDTGRGYTF. In DNA, the CDR3 is TGCGCCAGCAGCTTGGATACAGGACGGGGCTACACCTTC.

The chain links TRBV6-2 or TRBV6-3 to TRBJ2-1; D gene unclear. The V gene's germline CDR1 is MNHEY and CDR2 SVGEGT. V dropped 4 bases and J dropped 10 bases, with 14 bases sitting between them. The CDR3 is made up of 13 amino acids. The CDR3 reads CASSFTTPSEQFF. CDR3 nucleotide sequence: TGTGCCAGCAGTTTCACGACACCCTCGGAGCAGTTCTTC.

This clone has just one count. The V and J genes are TRBV7-3 and TRBJ1-2, with D possibly TRBD1 on 5 matching bases. This CDR3 has 15 residues. Trimming shortened V by 2 bases and J by 4 bases, and 14 bases separated the two germline ends. Germline CDR1 SGHTA, CDR2 FQGTGA. This CDR3 is CASSLREGGVYGYTF. The CDR3 bases are TGTGCCAGCAGCTTACGTGAAGGAGGGGTCTATGGCTACACCTTC.

The chain has TRBV20-1 and TRBJ2-5, with TRBD1 identical over 9 bases. V lost 3 bases, J lost 1 base, and 6 bases stayed unmatched. Germline V gene lookup returns CDR1 DFQATT and CDR2 SNEGSKA (reference sequence). This CDR3 has 15 amino acids. The CDR3 DNA sequence: TGCAGTGCTAGTAGACAGGGGGGCGCCCAAGAGACCCAGTACTTC. It encodes CSASRQGGAQETQYF.

The chain recombines TRBV4-1 with TRBJ2-7; D may be TRBD2 (7 bases). Germline V gene sequence: CDR1 MGHRA, CDR2 YSYEKL. The CDR3 has 14 amino acids. V lost 4 bases, J lost 3 bases, and 13 bases lay in between. DNA of the CDR3: TGCGCCAGCAGCCCGGGGGGCGCCTACTACGAGCAGTACTTC. Its protein product is CASSPGGAYYEQYF.

The chain carries TRBV7-2 and TRBJ1-2, with 8 bases identical to TRBD1. Germline V gene data show CDR1 as SGHTA and CDR2 as FQGNSA. CDR3 length: 17 residues. V trimming: 6 bases; J trimming: 0 bases; junction bases outside the gene matches: 12. This chain's CDR3 is CASREDRGSFANYGYTF. CDR3 coding DNA: TGTGCCAGCAGAGAAGACAGGGGTTCTTTCGCTAACTATGGCTACACCTTC.

CDR3 protein: CASSPYGTGATYEQYF. The CDR3 DNA sequence: TGTGCCAGCAGTCCCTACGGGACAGGGGCCACCTACGAGCAGTACTTC. The J gene is TRBJ2-7, the V gene TRBV27, with 10 bases matching TRBD1. The trim removed 5 bases at V and 2 bases at J, leaving 9 bases unmatched. Germline CDR1 reads MNHEY; CDR2 reads SMNVEV (reference sequence). This CDR3 contains 16 residues.

V gene TRBV19 combines with J gene TRBJ2-4; the match to TRBD2 covers 7 bases. Losses at the gene ends were 8 bases for V and 2 bases for J; bases not matched to a gene: 3. Germline CDR1 reads LNHDA; CDR2 reads SQIVND (reference sequence). This CDR3 contains 13 residues. As DNA, the CDR3 is TGTGCCAGTGCGGGAGAGCCCAAAAACATTCAGTACTTC. This sequence encodes CASAGEPKNIQYF.

This clone has a single count. This chain links TRBV5-6 with TRBJ2-3; 8 positions agree with TRBD1. Germline V gives CDR1 SGHDT, CDR2 YYEEEE. The CDR3 contains 17 residues. Trimming took 4 bases from V and 0 from J; bases not matched to a gene: 10. The CDR3 DNA reads TGTGCCAGCAGCCCTCTCGGGACAGGTTCTAGCACAGATACGCAGTATTTT. Encoded protein: CASSPLGTGSSTDTQYF.

The chain links TRBV25-1 to TRBJ1-1, with a weak D call TRBD1 (6 bases). The germline V gene encodes CDR1 MGHDK and CDR2 SYGVNS. V lost 1 base, J lost 0 bases, and 9 bases lay in between. The CDR3 is made up of 15 amino acids. CDR3 DNA: TGTGCCAGCAGTGAATCAGGGGCTTTGAACACTGAAGCTTTCTTT. As protein: CASSESGALNTEAFF. The whole variable domain, remainder taken from reference TRBV25-1 and TRBJ1-1, is EADIYQTPRYLVIGTGKKITLECSQTMGHDKMYWYQQDPGMELHLIHYSYGVNSTEKGDLSSESTVSRIRTEHFPLTLESARPSHTSQYLCASSESGALNTEAFFGQGTRLTVV.

This rearrangement joins TRBV5-1 to TRBJ1-2, with TRBD1 matching 7 bases. Unmatched junction bases numbered 6, after V lost 3 bases and J lost 1 base. Per germline, CDR1 SGHRS and CDR2 YFSETQ. This CDR3 comprises 15 residues. The CDR3 reads CASSWAQGGNYGYTF. CDR3 bases: TGCGCCAGCAGCTGGGCCCAGGGGGGTAACTATGGCTACACCTTC.

This clone has more than one count but fewer than ten. This chain links TRBV5-1 with TRBJ2-3; the D gene is possibly TRBD2 (5 bases). V dropped 4 bases and J dropped 1 base, with 7 bases sitting between them. The CDR3 spans 13 residues. CDR1 is SGHRS and CDR2 is YFSETQ in the germline V gene. The CDR3 loop reads CASSPGGTDTQYF. The CDR3 DNA reads TGCGCCAGCAGCCCCGGGGGCACAGATACGCAGTATTTT.

In its sample, this clone was seen once. The chain combines TRBV27 with TRBJ1-1; no firm D call. V lost 8 bases and J 1 base, leaving 14 bases between the germline ends. Germline V gene data show CDR1 as MNHEY and CDR2 as SMNVEV (reference sequence). The CDR3 totals 14 residues. For the CDR3, the DNA is TGTGCCAGCCATCAAGCGTACCCGAACACTGAAGCTTTCTTT. This codes for CASHQAYPNTEAFF.

The V call is TRBV29-1, the J call TRBJ2-7, with 7 bases identical to TRBD1. Unmatched junction bases numbered 3, after V lost 1 base and J lost 3 bases. The CDR3 runs 13 residues. Germline CDR1 SQVTM, CDR2 ANQGSEA. CDR3: CSVEGQGNYEQYF. The DNA of the CDR3 is TGCAGCGTTGAAGGACAGGGAAACTACGAGCAGTACTTC.

V gene TRBV6-5 combines with J gene TRBJ2-5; unclear D gene. CDR1 and CDR2 from the germline V gene are MNHEY and SVGAGI. With 7 bases removed from V and 0 bases from J, the gap between germline ends came to 9 bases. The CDR3 is 13 residues long. This CDR3 reads CASMAGYQETQYF. Written as DNA, the CDR3 is TGTGCCAGCATGGCCGGGTACCAAGAGACCCAGTACTTC.